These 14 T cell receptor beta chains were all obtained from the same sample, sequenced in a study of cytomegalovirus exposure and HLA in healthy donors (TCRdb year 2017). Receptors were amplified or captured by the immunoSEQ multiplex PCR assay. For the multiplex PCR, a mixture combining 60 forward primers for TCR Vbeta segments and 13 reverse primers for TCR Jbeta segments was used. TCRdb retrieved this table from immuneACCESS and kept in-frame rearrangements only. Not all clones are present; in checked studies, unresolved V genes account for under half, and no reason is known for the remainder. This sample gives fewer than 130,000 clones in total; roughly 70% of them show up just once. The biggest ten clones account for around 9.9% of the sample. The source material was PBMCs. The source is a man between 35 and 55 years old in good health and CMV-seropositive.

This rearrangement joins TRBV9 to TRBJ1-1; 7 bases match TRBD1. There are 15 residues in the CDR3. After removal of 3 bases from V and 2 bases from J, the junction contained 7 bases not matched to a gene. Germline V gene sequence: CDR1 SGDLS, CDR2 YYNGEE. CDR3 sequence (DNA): TGTGCCAGCAGCGAGGAGGAGGGGGCCAACACTGAAGCTTTCTTT. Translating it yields CASSEEEGANTEAFF.

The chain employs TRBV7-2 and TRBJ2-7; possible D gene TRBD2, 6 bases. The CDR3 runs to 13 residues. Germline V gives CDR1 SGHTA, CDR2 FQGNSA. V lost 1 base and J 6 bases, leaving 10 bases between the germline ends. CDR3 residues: CASSLGPEGEQYF. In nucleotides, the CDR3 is TGTGCCAGCAGCTTAGGTCCGGAGGGCGAGCAGTACTTC.

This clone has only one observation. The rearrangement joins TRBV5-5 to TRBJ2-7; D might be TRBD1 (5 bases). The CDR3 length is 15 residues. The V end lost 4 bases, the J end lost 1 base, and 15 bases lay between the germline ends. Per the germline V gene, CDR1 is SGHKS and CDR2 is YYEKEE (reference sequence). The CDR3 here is CASSPASDSSYEQYV. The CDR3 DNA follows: TGTGCCAGCAGCCCAGCCTCCGACAGTTCCTACGAGCAGTACGTC.

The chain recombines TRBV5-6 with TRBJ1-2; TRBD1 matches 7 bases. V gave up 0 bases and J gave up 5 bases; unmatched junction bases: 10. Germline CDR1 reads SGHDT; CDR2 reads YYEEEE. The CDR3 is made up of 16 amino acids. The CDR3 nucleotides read TGTGCCAGCAGCTTGGCCTTGATAGGGACAGCTTATGGCTACACCTTC. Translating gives CASSLALIGTAYGYTF.

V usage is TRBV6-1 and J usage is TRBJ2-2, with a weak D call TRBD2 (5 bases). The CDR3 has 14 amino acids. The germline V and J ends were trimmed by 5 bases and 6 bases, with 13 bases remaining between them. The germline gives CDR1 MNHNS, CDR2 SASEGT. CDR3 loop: CASSPTLASGELFF. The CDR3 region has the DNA TGTGCCAGCAGTCCCACCCTAGCTTCCGGGGAGCTGTTTTTT.

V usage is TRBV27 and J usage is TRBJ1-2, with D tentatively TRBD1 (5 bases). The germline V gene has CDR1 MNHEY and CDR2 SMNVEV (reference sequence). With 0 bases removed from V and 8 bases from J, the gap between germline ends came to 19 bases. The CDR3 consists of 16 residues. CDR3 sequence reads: CASSLSFSRADIGYTF. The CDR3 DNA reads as TGTGCCAGCAGTTTATCTTTCAGCAGGGCCGATATAGGCTACACCTTC.

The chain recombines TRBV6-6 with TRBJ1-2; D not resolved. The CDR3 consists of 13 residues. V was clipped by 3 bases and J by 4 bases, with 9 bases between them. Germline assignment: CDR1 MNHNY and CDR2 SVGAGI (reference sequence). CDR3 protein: CASSYDNAYGYTF. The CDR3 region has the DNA TGTGCCAGCAGTTATGACAACGCCTATGGCTACACCTTC.

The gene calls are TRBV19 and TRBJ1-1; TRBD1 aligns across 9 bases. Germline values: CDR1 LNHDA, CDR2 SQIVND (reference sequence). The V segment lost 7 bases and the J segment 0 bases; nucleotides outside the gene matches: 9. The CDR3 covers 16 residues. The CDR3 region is CASNRGRSLMNTEAFF. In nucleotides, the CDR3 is TGTGCCAGTAACAGGGGGCGTTCTCTCATGAACACTGAAGCTTTCTTT.

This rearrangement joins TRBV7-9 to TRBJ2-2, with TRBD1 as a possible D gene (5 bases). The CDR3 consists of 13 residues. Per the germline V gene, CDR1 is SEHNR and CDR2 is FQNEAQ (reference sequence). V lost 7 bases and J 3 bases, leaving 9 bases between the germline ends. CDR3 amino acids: CASNRRDTGELFF. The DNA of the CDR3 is TGTGCCAGCAACAGGCGAGACACCGGGGAGCTGTTTTTT.

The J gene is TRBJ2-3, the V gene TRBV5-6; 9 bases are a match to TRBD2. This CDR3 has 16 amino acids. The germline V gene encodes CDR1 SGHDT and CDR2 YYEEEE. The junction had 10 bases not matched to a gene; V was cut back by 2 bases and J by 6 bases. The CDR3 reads CASSFGASGTRDTQYF. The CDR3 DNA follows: TGTGCCAGCAGCTTCGGGGCTAGCGGGACCAGGGATACGCAGTATTTT.

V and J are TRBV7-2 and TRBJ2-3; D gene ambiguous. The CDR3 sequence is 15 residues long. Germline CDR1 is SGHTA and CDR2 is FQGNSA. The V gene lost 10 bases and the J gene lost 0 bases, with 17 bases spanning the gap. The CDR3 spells CAISGWRASTDTQYF. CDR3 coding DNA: TGTGCCATCTCAGGTTGGCGTGCTAGCACAGATACGCAGTATTTT.

CDR3 protein: CASSLVGTGEEQYF. CDR3 DNA sequence: TGTGCCAGCAGCTTAGTGGGGACAGGTGAGGAGCAGTACTTC. The rearrangement joins TRBV5-4 to TRBJ2-7, with 8 positions matching TRBD1. The CDR3 runs 14 residues. The trim removed 2 bases at V and 7 bases at J, leaving 8 bases unmatched. CDR1 is SGHNT and CDR2 is YYREEE in the germline V gene (reference sequence).

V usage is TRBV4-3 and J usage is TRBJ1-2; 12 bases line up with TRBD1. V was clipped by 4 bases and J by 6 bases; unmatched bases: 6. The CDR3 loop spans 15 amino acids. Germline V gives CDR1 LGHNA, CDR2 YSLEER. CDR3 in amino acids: CASSLGDRGLDGYTF. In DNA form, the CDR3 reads TGCGCCAGCAGCCTTGGGGACAGGGGGCTAGATGGCTACACCTTC.

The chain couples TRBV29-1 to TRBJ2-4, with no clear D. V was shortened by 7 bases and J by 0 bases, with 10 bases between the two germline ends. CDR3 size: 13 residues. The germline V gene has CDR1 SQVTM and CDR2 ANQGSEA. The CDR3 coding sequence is TGCAGCGCGGTACCACGAGCCAAAAACATTCAGTACTTC. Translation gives CSAVPRAKNIQYF. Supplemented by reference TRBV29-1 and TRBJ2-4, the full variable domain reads SAVISQKPSRDICQRGTSLTIQCQVDSQVTMMFWYRQQPGQSLTLIATANQGSEATYESGFVIDKFPISRPNLTFSTLTVSNMSPEDSSIYLCSAVPRAKNIQYFGAGTRLSVL.